The 4 T cell receptor beta chains given below trace back to one sample, sequenced in a study of response to subunit inactivated influenza vaccine. From the RT-PCR reads, TCRdb called clonotypes with MiXCR, one entry per CDR3 protein. This table holds 500,000 to 700,000 distinct CDR3 sequences, under 30% found once. These sequences were also reported in another study, on T cells expressing NK-cell markers. That work adds: In generating TCR beta cDNA, 5'RACE template switching with UMIs was used.

Sequencing was performed on CD4+ T cells sorted from PBMCs, taken 12 days after vaccination. The receptors derive from a man aged 50-59 years who received an inactivated influenza vaccine.

The chain is built from TRBV28 and TRBJ1-2, with 8 bases identical to TRBD1. Germline assignment: CDR1 MDHEN and CDR2 SYDVKM. Trimming removed 6 bases from V and 6 bases from J; junction bases left unmatched: 9. The CDR3 is 14 residues long. CDR3: CASSFGDRSNGYTF. The CDR3, as DNA: TGTGCCAGCAGCTTCGGGGACAGGAGCAATGGCTACACCTTC.

This clonotype occurred many times. The V call is TRBV24-1, the J call TRBJ2-3, with 10 bases lining up with TRBD2. The CDR3 covers 16 residues. After removal of 5 bases from V and 2 bases from J, the junction contained 6 bases not matched to a gene. In germline, CDR1 is KGHDR, CDR2 SFDVKD. In DNA form, the CDR3 reads TGTGCCACCAGTGCCCTAGCGGGAGACTACACAGATACGCAGTATTTT. Protein: CATSALAGDYTDTQYF.

Only one count was recorded for this clonotype. The rearrangement uses TRBV14 and TRBJ2-2, with TRBD1 matching 12 bases. The CDR3 is 18 amino acids. Germline trimming cut 0 bases from V and 6 bases from J; bases unmatched to any gene: 8. The germline gives CDR1 SGHDN, CDR2 FVKESK. The CDR3 nucleotides are TGTGCCAGCAGCCAAGATTTGGGACAGGGGGCTCAGCCCGGGGAGCTGTTTTTT. Encoded protein: CASSQDLGQGAQPGELFF. Full variable domain (outside the CDR3, taken from reference TRBV14 and TRBJ2-2): EAGVTQFPSHSVIEKGQTVTLRCDPISGHDNLYWYRRVMGKEIKFLLHFVKESKQDESGMPNNRFLAERTGGTYSTLKVQPAELEDSGVYFCASSQDLGQGAQPGELFFGEGSRLTVL.

This clonotype has ten or more counts. The gene calls are TRBV7-2 and TRBJ2-5; no clear D. CDR1 is SGHTA, CDR2 FQGNSA, per germline. Trimming took off 5 bases at V and 1 base at J, with 8 bases between the two ends. The CDR3 is 13 amino acids. The CDR3 reads CASSRTLQETQYF. The CDR3 DNA follows: TGTGCCAGCAGCCGTACCCTCCAAGAGACCCAGTACTTC. Looking up the rest from reference TRBV7-2 and TRBJ2-5 gives the full variable domain: GAGVSQSPSNKVTEKGKDVELRCDPISGHTALYWYRQSLGQGLEFLIYFQGNSAPDKSGLPSDRFSAERTGGSVSTLTIQRTQQEDSAVYLCASSRTLQETQYFGPGTRLLVL.